This is a list of T cell receptor beta chains from one sample in a study of OX40 agonist ivuxolimab in advanced cancers. The method was immunoSEQ multiplex PCR; TCRdb's version includes in-frame clones alone and lacks a portion of them. Of tens of thousands of clones listed, roughly 84% were seen once; the top ten hold about 17%. Specimen: CD4+ or CD8+ T cells sorted from blood, collected in a trial of the OX40 agonist ivuxolimab. All receptors derive from an adult with an advanced solid tumor such as melanoma, head and neck, liver or kidney cancer. Each CDR3 is given with its conserved first and last residue. A D gene is named only where the DNA matches it firmly. Rows give clone size only sometimes, using once, few, many, or a class for an expanded clone.

clone size,D gene,V gene,J gene,CDR3 protein,CDR3 DNA
NA,NA,TRBV11-3,TRBJ1-2,CASSLAPTGPYFYGYTF,TGTGCCAGCAGCTTGGCTCCTACAGGGCCGTACTTCTATGGCTACACCTTC
NA,NA,TRBV19,TRBJ1-1,CASSITVMNTEAFF,TGTGCCAGTAGTATTACAGTTATGAACACTGAAGCTTTCTTT
NA,NA,TRBV30,TRBJ1-1,CAYSPNTEAFF,TGTGCCTATTCACCGAACACTGAAGCTTTCTTT
few,NA,TRBV5-4,TRBJ2-7,CASSLSGPRAGEQYF,TGTGCCAGCAGCTTGTCCGGGCCCCGGGCGGGGGAGCAGTACTTC
NA,TRBD2,TRBV2,TRBJ2-7,CASTNGGAYEQYF,TGTGCCAGCACGAACGGGGGGGCCTACGAGCAGTACTTC
NA,NA,TRBV18,TRBJ2-1,CASSPMTVSLSSYNEQFF,TGTGCCAGCTCACCAATGACGGTGTCCCTAAGCTCCTACAATGAGCAGTTCTTC
few,TRBD2,TRBV5-6,TRBJ2-5,CASSPTYRGGLLETQYF,TGTGCCAGCAGCCCGACCTATCGGGGGGGGTTGCTGGAGACCCAGTACTTC
NA,TRBD1,TRBV5-1,TRBJ2-5,CASSPDRTGQGELRYQETQYF,TGCGCCAGCAGCCCAGACCGTACCGGACAGGGGGAATTAAGGTACCAAGAGACCCAGTACTTC
NA,TRBD1,TRBV5-1,TRBJ1-2,CASSLDRLDGYTF,TGCGCCAGCAGCCTGGACAGGTTGGATGGCTACACCTTC
once,NA,TRBV25-1,TRBJ2-6,CASSESGANVLTF,TGTGCCAGCAGTGAATCTGGGGCCAACGTCCTGACTTTC
once,NA,TRBV12-5,TRBJ2-7,CASGLGQVQYF,TGTGCTAGTGGTTTAGGTCAGGTGCAGTACTTC
NA,NA,TRBV9,TRBJ2-1,CASTRDTALNEQFF,TGTGCCAGCACCCGGGACACGGCCCTCAATGAGCAGTTCTTC
NA,TRBD2,TRBV13,TRBJ2-1,CASSVGLAGVSEQFF,TGTGCCAGCAGCGTGGGACTAGCGGGAGTTAGTGAGCAGTTCTTC
once,NA,TRBV10-2,TRBJ2-7,CASSGDSVSYEQYF,TGCGCCAGCAGTGGAGACAGCGTCTCCTACGAGCAGTACTTC
NA,TRBD1,TRBV7-3,TRBJ1-2,CASSPGQGGGYTF,TGTGCCAGCAGCCCCGGACAGGGTGGTGGCTACACCTTC
NA,TRBD2,TRBV15,TRBJ2-7,CATSKKSLYSGSSPPYEQYF,TGTGCCACCAGCAAAAAAAGCCTGTATAGCGGGAGTTCCCCCCCCTACGAGCAGTACTTC
few,TRBD1,TRBV27,TRBJ2-7,CASSPPTFSGQGDYEQYF,TGTGCCAGCAGTCCCCCCACATTTTCGGGACAGGGAGATTACGAGCAGTACTTC
NA,TRBD1,TRBV6-1,TRBJ2-7,CASSDPLTDRAVTYEQYF,TGTGCCAGCAGTGACCCCCTAACGGACAGGGCAGTTACCTACGAGCAGTACTTC
NA,TRBD1,TRBV27,TRBJ1-1,CASIDRGVSTEAFF,TGTGCCAGCATCGACAGGGGAGTCAGCACTGAAGCTTTCTTT
NA,NA,TRBV4-3,TRBJ2-6,CASSQDLGSGANVLTF,TGCGCCAGCAGCCAAGATCTAGGCTCTGGGGCCAACGTCCTGACTTTC
NA,TRBD1,TRBV6-1,TRBJ1-5,CASSTGGNQPQHF,TGTGCCAGCAGCACAGGGGGCAATCAGCCCCAGCATTTT
NA,NA,TRBV7-2,TRBJ1-1,CASSQAKGLTEAFF,TGTGCCAGCAGTCAGGCTAAGGGGCTAACTGAAGCTTTCTTT
NA,NA,TRBV19,TRBJ1-1,CASSNKGNTEAFF,TGTGCCAGTAGTAATAAAGGGAACACTGAAGCTTTCTTT
few,NA,TRBV21-1,TRBJ1-1,CASRRRRGHNTEAFF,TGTGCCAGCAGAAGGAGGAGGGGCCATAACACTGAAGCTTTCTTT
NA,TRBD1,TRBV11-3,TRBJ2-7,CASSSPGQATTYEQYF,TGTGCCAGCAGCTCTCCGGGACAGGCGACCACCTACGAGCAGTACTTC
NA,TRBD1,TRBV9,TRBJ1-2,CASTTDRGNYGYTF,TGTGCCAGCACCACGGACAGGGGGAACTATGGCTACACCTTC
once,NA,TRBV6-6,TRBJ2-2,CASSFGVSGELFF,TGTGCCAGCAGTTTCGGGGTATCCGGGGAGCTGTTTTTT
NA,NA,TRBV18,TRBJ1-1,CASTFQGLGTEAFF,TGTGCCAGCACGTTCCAGGGTTTGGGGACTGAAGCTTTCTTT
NA,NA,TRBV7-3,TRBJ1-1,CASSLNHGGRGDTEAFF,TGTGCCAGCAGCTTAAATCATGGGGGCAGGGGCGACACTGAAGCTTTCTTT
NA,TRBD1,TRBV7-2,TRBJ1-1,CASSDRGVLATEAFF,TGTGCCAGCAGCGACAGGGGGGTACTGGCCACTGAAGCTTTCTTT
NA,NA,TRBV7-6,TRBJ2-7,CASSLTGPVDEQYF,TGTGCCAGCAGCTTAACAGGGCCTGTAGACGAGCAGTACTTC
NA,NA,TRBV28,TRBJ2-3,CASSLTGLQTQYF,TGTGCCAGCAGTTTAACGGGACTCCAAACGCAGTATTTT
NA,TRBD1,TRBV9,TRBJ1-6,CASSSGPGTADSPLHF,TGTGCCAGCAGCTCGGGTCCCGGGACAGCGGATTCACCCCTCCACTTT
NA,NA,TRBV5-1,TRBJ1-1,CASSTNGGNEAFF,TGCGCCAGCAGCACGAATGGGGGCAATGAAGCTTTCTTT
NA,TRBD1,TRBV27,TRBJ1-2,CASRRRDRGQYGYTF,TGTGCCAGCAGGAGACGGGACAGGGGGCAATATGGCTACACCTTC
NA,NA,TRBV5-1,TRBJ1-6,CASSLNGDPPLHF,TGCGCCAGCAGCTTGAATGGTGATCCACCCCTCCACTTT
NA,NA,TRBV15,TRBJ1-3,CAIRQPSGNTIYF,TGTGCCATACGACAGCCTTCTGGAAACACCATATATTTT